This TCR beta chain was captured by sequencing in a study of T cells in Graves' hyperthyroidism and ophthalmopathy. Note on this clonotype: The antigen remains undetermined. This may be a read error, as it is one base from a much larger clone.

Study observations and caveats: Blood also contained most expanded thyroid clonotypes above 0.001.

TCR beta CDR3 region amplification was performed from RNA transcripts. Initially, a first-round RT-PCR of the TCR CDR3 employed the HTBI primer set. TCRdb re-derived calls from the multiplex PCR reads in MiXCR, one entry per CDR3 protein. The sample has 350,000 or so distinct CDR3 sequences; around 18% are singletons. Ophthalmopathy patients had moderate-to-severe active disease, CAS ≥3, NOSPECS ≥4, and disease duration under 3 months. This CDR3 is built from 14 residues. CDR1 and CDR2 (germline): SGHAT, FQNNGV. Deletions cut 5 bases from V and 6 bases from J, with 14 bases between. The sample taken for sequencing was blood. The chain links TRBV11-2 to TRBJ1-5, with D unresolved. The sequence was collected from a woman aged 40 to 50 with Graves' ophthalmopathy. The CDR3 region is CASSLGIDGQPQHF. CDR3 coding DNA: TGTGCCAGCAGCCTAGGGATAGATGGTCAGCCCCAGCATTTT.